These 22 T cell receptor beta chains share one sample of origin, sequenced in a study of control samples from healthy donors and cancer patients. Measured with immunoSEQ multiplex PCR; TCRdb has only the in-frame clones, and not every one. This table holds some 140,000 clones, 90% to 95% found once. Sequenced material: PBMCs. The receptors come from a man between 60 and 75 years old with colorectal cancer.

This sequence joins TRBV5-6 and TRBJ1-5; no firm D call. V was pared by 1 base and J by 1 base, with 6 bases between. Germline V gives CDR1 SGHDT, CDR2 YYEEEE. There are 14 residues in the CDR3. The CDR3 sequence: CASSLRVSNQPQHF. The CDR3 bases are TGTGCCAGCAGCTTGCGGGTCAGCAATCAGCCCCAGCATTTT.

Here the CDR3 reads CASSPSNGPYNEQFF. DNA of the CDR3: TGTGCCAGTAGCCCGTCTAACGGACCCTACAATGAGCAGTTCTTC. The chain couples TRBV19 to TRBJ2-1, with D hard to call. The CDR3 length is 15 residues. Between the trimmed V and J ends, which lost 6 bases and 2 bases, there was a span of 14 bases. The V gene's germline CDR1 is LNHDA and CDR2 SQIVND (reference sequence).

In DNA, the CDR3 is TGTGCCAGCAGCTTTGATGGATCGGGGGACCCCTACGAGCAGTACTTC. Its protein is CASSFDGSGDPYEQYF. The chain has TRBV5-6 and TRBJ2-7, with a possible D match to TRBD2 (6 bases). The V gene's germline CDR1 is SGHDT and CDR2 YYEEEE. The germline V and J ends were trimmed by 2 bases and 2 bases, with 17 bases remaining between them. The CDR3 sequence is 16 residues long.

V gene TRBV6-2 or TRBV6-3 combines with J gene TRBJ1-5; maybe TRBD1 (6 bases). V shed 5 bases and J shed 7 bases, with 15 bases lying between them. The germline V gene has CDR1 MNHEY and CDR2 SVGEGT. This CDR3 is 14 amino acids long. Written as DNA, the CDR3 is TGTGCCAGCAGTCGGGGGGCGGCCGGCCAGCCCCAGCATTTT. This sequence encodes CASSRGAAGQPQHF.

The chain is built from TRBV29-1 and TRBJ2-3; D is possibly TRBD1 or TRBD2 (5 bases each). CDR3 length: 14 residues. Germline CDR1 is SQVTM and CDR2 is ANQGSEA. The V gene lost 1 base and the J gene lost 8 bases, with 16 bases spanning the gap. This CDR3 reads CSVEVHGSRATQYF. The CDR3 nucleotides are TGCAGCGTTGAAGTCCATGGGAGCAGGGCTACGCAGTATTTT.

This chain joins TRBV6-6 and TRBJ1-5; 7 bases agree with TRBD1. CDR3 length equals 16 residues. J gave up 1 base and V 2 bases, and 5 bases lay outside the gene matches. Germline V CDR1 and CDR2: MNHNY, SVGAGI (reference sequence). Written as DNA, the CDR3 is TGTGCCAGCAGTTACCTCACAGGGGTAAGCAATCAGCCCCAGCATTTT. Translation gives CASSYLTGVSNQPQHF.

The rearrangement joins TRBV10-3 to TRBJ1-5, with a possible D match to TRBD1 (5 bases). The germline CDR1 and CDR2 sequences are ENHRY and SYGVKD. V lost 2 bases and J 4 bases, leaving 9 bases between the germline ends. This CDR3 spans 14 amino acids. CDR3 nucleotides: TGTGCCATCAGTGAGCGGGCAGGGAATCAGCCCCAGCATTTT. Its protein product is CAISERAGNQPQHF.

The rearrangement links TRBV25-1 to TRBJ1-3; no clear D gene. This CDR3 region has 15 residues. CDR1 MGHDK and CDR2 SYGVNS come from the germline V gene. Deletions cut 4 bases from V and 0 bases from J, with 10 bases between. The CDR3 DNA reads TGTGCCAGCAGTGTCCTCAGGAGCTCTGGAAACACCATATATTTT. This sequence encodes CASSVLRSSGNTIYF.

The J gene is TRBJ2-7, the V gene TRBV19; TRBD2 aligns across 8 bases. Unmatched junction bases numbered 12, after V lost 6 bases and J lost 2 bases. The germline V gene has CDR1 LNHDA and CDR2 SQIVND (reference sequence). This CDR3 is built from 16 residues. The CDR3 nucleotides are TGTGCCAGTAGCCTAATGCCGGGAGGGGTAACCTACGAGCAGTACTTC. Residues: CASSLMPGGVTYEQYF.

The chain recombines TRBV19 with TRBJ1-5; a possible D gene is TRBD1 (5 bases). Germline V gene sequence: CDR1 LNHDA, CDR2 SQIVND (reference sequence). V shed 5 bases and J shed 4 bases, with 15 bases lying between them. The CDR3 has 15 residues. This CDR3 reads CASSSIREGNQPQHF. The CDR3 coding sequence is TGTGCCAGTAGTTCGATCAGGGAGGGAAATCAGCCCCAGCATTTT.

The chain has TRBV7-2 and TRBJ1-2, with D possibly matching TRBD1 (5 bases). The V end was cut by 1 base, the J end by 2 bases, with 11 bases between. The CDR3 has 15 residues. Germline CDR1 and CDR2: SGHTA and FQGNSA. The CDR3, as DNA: TGTGCCAGCAGCTTAGACGCCGGGGCGAACTATGGCTACACCTTC. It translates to CASSLDAGANYGYTF.

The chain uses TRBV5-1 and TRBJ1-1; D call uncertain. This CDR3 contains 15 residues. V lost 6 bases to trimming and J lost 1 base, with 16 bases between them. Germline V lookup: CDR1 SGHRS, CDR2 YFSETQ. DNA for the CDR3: TGCGCCAGCACGACTGGAGAAGGTCCGAACACTGAAGCTTTCTTT. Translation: CASTTGEGPNTEAFF.

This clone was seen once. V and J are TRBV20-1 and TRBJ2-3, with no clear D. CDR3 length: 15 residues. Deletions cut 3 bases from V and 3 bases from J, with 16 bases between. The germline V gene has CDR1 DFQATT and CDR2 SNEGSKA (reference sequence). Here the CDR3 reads CSASRASLNTDTQYF. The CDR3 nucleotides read TGCAGTGCTAGTAGAGCTAGTCTTAATACAGATACGCAGTATTTT.

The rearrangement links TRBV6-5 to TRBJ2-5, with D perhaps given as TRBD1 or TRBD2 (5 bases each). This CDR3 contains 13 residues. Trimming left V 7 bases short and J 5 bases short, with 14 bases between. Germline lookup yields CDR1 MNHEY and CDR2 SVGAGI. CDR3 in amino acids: CASKGPSGETQYF. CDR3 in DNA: TGTGCCAGCAAGGGACCCTCTGGGGAGACCCAGTACTTC.

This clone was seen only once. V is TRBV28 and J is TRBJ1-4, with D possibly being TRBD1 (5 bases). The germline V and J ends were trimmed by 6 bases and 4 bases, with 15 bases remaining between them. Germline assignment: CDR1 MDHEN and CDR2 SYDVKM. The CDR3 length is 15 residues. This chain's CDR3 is CASSRQSLINEKLFF. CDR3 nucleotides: TGTGCCAGCAGCCGACAGTCACTAATTAATGAAAAACTGTTTTTT.

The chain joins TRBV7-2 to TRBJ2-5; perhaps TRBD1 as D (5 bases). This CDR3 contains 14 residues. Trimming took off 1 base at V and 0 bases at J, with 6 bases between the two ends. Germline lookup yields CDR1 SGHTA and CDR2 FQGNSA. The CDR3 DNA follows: TGTGCCAGCAGCTTAGGACAGTACCAAGAGACCCAGTACTTC. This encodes CASSLGQYQETQYF.

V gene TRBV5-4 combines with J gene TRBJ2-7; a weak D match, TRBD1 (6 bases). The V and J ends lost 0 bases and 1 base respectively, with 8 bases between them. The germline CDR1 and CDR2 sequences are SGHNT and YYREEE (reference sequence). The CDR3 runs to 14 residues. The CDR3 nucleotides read TGTGCCAGCAGCTTGGATACAGGGTCCTACGAGCAGTACTTC. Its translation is CASSLDTGSYEQYF. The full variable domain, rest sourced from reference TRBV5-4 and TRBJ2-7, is ETGVTQSPTHLIKTRGQQVTLRCSSQSGHNTVSWYQQALGQGPQFIFQYYREEENGRGNFPPRFSGLQFPNYSSELNVNALELDDSALYLCASSLDTGSYEQYFGPGTRLTVT.

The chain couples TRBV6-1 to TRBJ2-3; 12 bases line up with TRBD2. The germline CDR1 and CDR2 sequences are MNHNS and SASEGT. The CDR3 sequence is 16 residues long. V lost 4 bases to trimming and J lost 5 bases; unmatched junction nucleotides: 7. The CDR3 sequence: CASSASSGGDRDTQYF. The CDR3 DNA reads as TGTGCCAGCAGTGCCTCTAGCGGGGGGGATCGAGATACGCAGTATTTT.

CDR3 in DNA: TGTGCCAGCAGTCCGGGACAGTCGGGTGAAAAACTGTTTTTT. The encoded protein is CASSPGQSGEKLFF. The rearrangement uses TRBV6-6 and TRBJ1-4; 7 positions agree with TRBD1. Germline assignment: CDR1 MNHNY and CDR2 SVGAGI (reference sequence). The CDR3 spans 14 residues. V shed 5 bases, J shed 7 bases, and the junction held 7 bases outside the gene matches.

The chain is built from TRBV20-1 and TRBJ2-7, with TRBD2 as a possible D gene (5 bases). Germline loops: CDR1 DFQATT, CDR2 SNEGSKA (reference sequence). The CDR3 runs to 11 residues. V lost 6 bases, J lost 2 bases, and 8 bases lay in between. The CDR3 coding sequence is TGCAGTGCCGGGGAAACCTACGAGCAGTACTTC. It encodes CSAGETYEQYF.

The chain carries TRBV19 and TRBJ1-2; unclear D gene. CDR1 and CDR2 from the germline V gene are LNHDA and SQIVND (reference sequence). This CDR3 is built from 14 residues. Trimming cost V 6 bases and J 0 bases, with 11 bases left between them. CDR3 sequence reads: CASRRPSANYGYTF. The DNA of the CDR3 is TGTGCCAGTAGGAGACCCTCAGCTAACTATGGCTACACCTTC. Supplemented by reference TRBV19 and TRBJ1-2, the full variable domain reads DGGITQSPKYLFRKEGQNVTLSCEQNLNHDAMYWYRQDPGQGLRLIYYSQIVNDFQKGDIAEGYSVSREKKESFPLTVTSAQKNPTAFYLCASRRPSANYGYTFGSGTRLTVV.

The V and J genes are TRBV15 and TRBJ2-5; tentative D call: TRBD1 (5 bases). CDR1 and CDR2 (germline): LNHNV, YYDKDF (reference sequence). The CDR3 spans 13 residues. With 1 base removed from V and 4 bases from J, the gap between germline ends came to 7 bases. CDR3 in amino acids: CATSRGRAETQYF. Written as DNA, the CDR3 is TGTGCCACCAGCAGAGGCAGGGCAGAGACCCAGTACTTC.